These 25 T cell receptor beta chains originate from one sample sequenced in a study of T-cell reconstitution after alpha-beta-depleted transplantation in children. Unique molecular identifiers were built into the TCRbeta library. MiXCR, applied by TCRdb to the PCR reads, yields one record per CDR3 protein. This table holds around 500,000 distinct CDR3 sequences, about an eighth found once. Specimen: PBMCs from the stem cell graft donor, collected from the stem cell graft. These receptor sequences come from a human donor who donated a stem cell graft to a child with combined immunodeficiency.

The sample holds a few counts of this clonotype. This chain uses TRBV27 with TRBJ2-7; maybe TRBD2 (5 bases). The germline V gene encodes CDR1 MNHEY and CDR2 SMNVEV (reference sequence). V lost 3 bases and J lost 3, with 12 bases in between. CDR3 length: 14 residues. CDR3 sequence (DNA): TGTGCCAGCAGTTTGGGAGATACGGGCTACGAGCAGTACTTC. This gives the protein CASSLGDTGYEQYF.

This chain links TRBV5-1 with TRBJ2-5; TRBD2 matches 8 bases. The CDR3 has 14 amino acids. V was clipped by 6 bases and J by 5 bases; unmatched bases: 9. The germline CDR1 and CDR2 sequences are SGHRS and YFSETQ. The CDR3 bases are TGCGCCAGCAAGGTCTTAGCGGGAAGTGAGACCCAGTACTTC. This sequence encodes CASKVLAGSETQYF.

The J gene is TRBJ1-1, the V gene TRBV20-1; D ambiguous. V lost 1 base and J lost 4, with 10 bases in between. The CDR3 extends over 13 amino acids. Germline CDR1 is DFQATT and CDR2 is SNEGSKA (reference sequence). The CDR3 loop is CSARGVESTEAFF. The DNA of the CDR3 is TGCAGTGCTAGAGGAGTGGAAAGCACTGAAGCTTTCTTT.

The V and J genes are TRBV20-1 and TRBJ1-1; 11 bases match TRBD1. The junction had 5 bases not matched to a gene; V was cut back by 5 bases and J by 3 bases. The CDR3 covers 14 residues. Germline V gene data show CDR1 as DFQATT and CDR2 as SNEGSKA (reference sequence). CDR3 in amino acids: CSAGDRGVDTEAFF. The DNA for the CDR3 is TGCAGTGCTGGGGACAGGGGGGTTGACACTGAAGCTTTCTTT.

This clonotype showed up many times. The chain joins TRBV20-1 to TRBJ1-4; 7 bases line up with TRBD1. V shed 1 base and J 4 bases; nucleotides not matched to a gene: 6. The CDR3 runs to 15 residues. In germline, CDR1 is DFQATT, CDR2 SNEGSKA (reference sequence). CDR3 sequence (DNA): TGCAGTGCTAGAGTCCCGGGACAGAATAATGAAAAACTGTTTTTT. Translation: CSARVPGQNNEKLFF.

This clonotype was seen ten or more times. The junction shows a germline mismatch at one end, possibly a read error. V is TRBV25-1 and J is TRBJ2-1, with TRBD2 as a possible D gene (7 bases). The CDR3 spans 16 residues. Germline V gives CDR1 MGHDK, CDR2 SYGVNS. The CDR3 spells CASSEGRGAPYNEQFF. The CDR3 nucleotides are TGTGCCAGCAGTGAAGGCCGGGGGGCCCCCTACAATGAGCAGTTCTTT.

The rearrangement joins TRBV25-1 to TRBJ2-2; 9 bases line up with TRBD2. The trim removed 5 bases at V and 4 bases at J, leaving 11 bases unmatched. Germline CDR1 MGHDK, CDR2 SYGVNS. The CDR3 spans 17 residues. The DNA for the CDR3 is TGTGCCAGCAGTCGAACTTCGGGACTAGCTGGCACCGGGGAGCTGTTTTTT. It specifies CASSRTSGLAGTGELFF.

The chain carries TRBV9 and TRBJ2-7, with D tentatively TRBD1 or TRBD2 (6 bases each). From germline, CDR1 is SGDLS and CDR2 YYNGEE. The V gene lost 4 bases and the J gene lost 5 bases, with 13 bases spanning the gap. The CDR3 extends over 13 amino acids. Here the CDR3 DNA reads TGTGCCAGCAGCCCCCGGAGGGGGAACGAGCAGTACTTC. This gives the protein CASSPRRGNEQYF.

This clonotype was seen ten or more times. The chain combines TRBV21-1 with TRBJ2-7; TRBD2 is taken as the D call from the table, unchecked against the DNA. TRBV21-1 is noted as a pseudogene. The CDR3 runs to 19 residues. CDR3 bases: TGTGCCAGCAGCAAACGCTCGACTAGCGGGAGGAAGAAGCGTTACGAGCAGTACTTC. This codes for CASSKRSTSGRKKRYEQYF.

The table lists this clonotype with many counts. The chain uses TRBV12-3 or TRBV12-4 and TRBJ2-3; TRBD1 agrees at 9 bases. The CDR3 loop spans 18 amino acids. V gave up 5 bases and J gave up 4 bases; unmatched junction bases: 16. CDR3 loop: CASSHLTGTGIRSDTQYF. DNA for the CDR3: TGTGCCAGCAGTCATCTAACCGGGACAGGGATTAGGTCAGATACGCAGTATTTT.

This clonotype was counted between two and nine times. The chain combines TRBV29-1 with TRBJ2-3; D remains ambiguous. V was pared by 5 bases and J by 10 bases, with 13 bases between. The germline V gene encodes CDR1 SQVTM and CDR2 ANQGSEA. The CDR3 is 11 amino acids. The CDR3 coding sequence is TGCAGCGTTCCCGTGGGCTCTGCGCAGTATTTT. Its protein is CSVPVGSAQYF.

Turning to this clonotype: One end of the junction is discordant with germline, which a read error may explain. This chain uses TRBV20-1 with TRBJ2-3, with 11 bases aligning to TRBD2. Germline values: CDR1 DFQATT, CDR2 SNEGSKA (reference sequence). The CDR3 covers 18 residues. The DNA for the CDR3 is TGCAGTGCAAGAGGTTCCCAAGGTAGCGGGGGGGCCACAGATACGCAGTATTTT. It yields the protein CSARGSQGSGGATDTQYF.

V usage is TRBV6-1 and J usage is TRBJ1-2; D is ambiguous. V was clipped by 1 base and J by 1 base, with 7 bases between them. Germline assignment: CDR1 MNHNS and CDR2 SASEGT. The length of the CDR3 is 14 residues. The CDR3 sequence is CASSEGTYNYGYTF. The CDR3 coding sequence is TGTGCCAGCAGTGAAGGGACCTATAACTATGGCTACACCTTC.

This clonotype has only a few counts. The chain uses TRBV12-3 or TRBV12-4 and TRBJ2-2, with 12 bases fitting TRBD1. The CDR3 contains 15 residues. V gave up 6 bases and J gave up 6 bases; unmatched junction bases: 5. The CDR3 region has the DNA TGTGCCAGCAGCCTGGGACAGGGGGCGTCCGGGGAGCTGTTTTTT. This sequence encodes CASSLGQGASGELFF.

This sequence joins TRBV5-8 and TRBJ1-2; TRBD1 matches 9 bases. Germline V gene sequence: CDR1 SGHTS, CDR2 YDEGEE. This CDR3 has 15 amino acids. V shed 4 bases, J shed 2 bases, and the junction held 6 bases outside the gene matches. CDR3 loop: CASSRGQGNNYGYTF. As DNA, the CDR3 is TGTGCCAGCAGCCGGGGACAGGGAAACAACTATGGCTACACCTTC.

The table lists this clonotype with a few counts. The J gene is TRBJ2-3, the V gene TRBV12-3 or TRBV12-4; 8 bases are shared with TRBD2. This CDR3 is built from 15 residues. V gave up 3 bases and J gave up 1 base; unmatched junction bases: 3. DNA for the CDR3: TGTGCCAGCAGTTTCCCTAGCGGGCGCACAGATACGCAGTATTTT. Encoded protein: CASSFPSGRTDTQYF.

V usage is TRBV15 and J usage is TRBJ2-5; no clear D. This CDR3 is 15 amino acids long. Germline V CDR1 and CDR2: LNHNV, YYDKDF (reference sequence). V was pared by 0 bases and J by 4 bases, with 12 bases between. The CDR3 DNA is TGTGCCACCAGCAGAGATCTCGGGTTAGCAGAGACCCAGTACTTC. Its protein is CATSRDLGLAETQYF.

The chain combines TRBV24-1 with TRBJ2-1, with 7 bases aligning to TRBD1. The trim removed 3 bases at V and 5 bases at J, leaving 9 bases unmatched. The CDR3 extends over 16 amino acids. Germline loops: CDR1 KGHDR, CDR2 SFDVKD. CDR3 protein: CATSDVAGTANNEQFF. Written as DNA, the CDR3 is TGTGCCACCAGTGATGTAGCCGGGACAGCTAACAATGAGCAGTTCTTC.

At least ten counts were recorded for this clonotype. The chain recombines TRBV24-1 with TRBJ2-3; D is undetermined. Germline CDR1 reads KGHDR; CDR2 reads SFDVKD. The CDR3 has 16 residues. Trimming took off 0 bases at V and 5 bases at J, with 14 bases between the two ends. The CDR3 nucleotides read TGTGCCACCAGTGATTTGGAAGAAACCGAGCGAGATACGCAGTATTTT. Translation gives CATSDLEETERDTQYF.

This clonotype was seen more than once but under ten times. The chain combines TRBV20-1 with TRBJ1-1, with D tentatively TRBD1 (5 bases). Trimming shortened V by 2 bases and J by 3 bases, and 13 bases separated the two germline ends. The germline CDR1 and CDR2 sequences are DFQATT and SNEGSKA (reference sequence). This CDR3 has 14 residues. The chain's CDR3 is CSARQGGRYTEAFF. DNA of the CDR3: TGCAGTGCTAGACAGGGCGGAAGGTACACTGAAGCTTTCTTT.

The chain links TRBV30 to TRBJ2-7, with D hard to call. Trimming removed 3 bases at V and 0 bases at J, with 18 bases between. The CDR3 has 16 residues. Germline V gene data show CDR1 as GTSNPN and CDR2 as SVGIG (reference sequence). Here the CDR3 reads CAWRDETRGPSYEQYF. CDR3 DNA sequence: TGTGCCTGGAGGGATGAGACACGCGGCCCCTCCTACGAGCAGTACTTC.

The V call is TRBV7-9, the J call TRBJ2-7; D perhaps matches TRBD2 (7 bases). The germline CDR1 and CDR2 sequences are SEHNR and FQNEAQ (reference sequence). This CDR3 is 15 amino acids long. V dropped 1 base and J dropped 5 bases, with 15 bases sitting between them. CDR3 residues: CASSLVQGGRNEQYF. Written as DNA, the CDR3 is TGTGCCAGCAGCTTAGTACAGGGAGGGCGAAACGAGCAGTACTTC.

The chain carries TRBV5-1 and TRBJ2-5, with 8 bases fitting TRBD1. The length of the CDR3 is 16 residues. Germline loops: CDR1 SGHRS, CDR2 YFSETQ. The J segment lost 4 bases and the V segment lost 1 base, leaving 9 bases of the junction unmatched. The CDR3 nucleotides read TGCGCCAGCAGCTTGCCGACTGGCAGGGGGCCAGAGACCCAGTACTTC. Protein product: CASSLPTGRGPETQYF.

This clonotype was counted a few times. V is TRBV10-3 and J is TRBJ1-1; no reliable D call. The V end was cut by 3 bases, the J end by 7 bases, with 9 bases between. The CDR3 is made up of 12 amino acids. Germline lookup yields CDR1 ENHRY and CDR2 SYGVKD. CDR3 coding DNA: TGTGCCATCAGTGAACAAGTGTTTGAAGCTTTCTTT. This gives the protein CAISEQVFEAFF.

This clonotype showed up many times. V gene TRBV5-1 combines with J gene TRBJ2-3; D ambiguous. Germline CDR1 SGHRS, CDR2 YFSETQ. CDR3 size: 15 residues. V lost 0 bases to trimming and J lost 1 base, with 9 bases between them. DNA of the CDR3: TGCGCCAGCAGCTTGGAAGGCGGAGGCACAGATACGCAGTATTTT. Its translation: CASSLEGGGTDTQYF.